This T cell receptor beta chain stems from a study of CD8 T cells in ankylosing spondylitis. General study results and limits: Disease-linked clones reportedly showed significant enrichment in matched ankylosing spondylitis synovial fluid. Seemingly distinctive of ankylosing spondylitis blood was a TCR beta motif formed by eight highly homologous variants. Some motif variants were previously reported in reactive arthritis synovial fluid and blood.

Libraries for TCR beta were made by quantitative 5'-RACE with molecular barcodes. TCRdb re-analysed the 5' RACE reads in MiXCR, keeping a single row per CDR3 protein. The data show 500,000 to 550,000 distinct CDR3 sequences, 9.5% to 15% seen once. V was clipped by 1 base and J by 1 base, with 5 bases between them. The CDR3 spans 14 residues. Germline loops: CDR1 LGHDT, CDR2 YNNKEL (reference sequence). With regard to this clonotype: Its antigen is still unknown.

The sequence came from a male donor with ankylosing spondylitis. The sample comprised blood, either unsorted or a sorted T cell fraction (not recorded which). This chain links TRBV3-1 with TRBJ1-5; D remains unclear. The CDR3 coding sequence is TGTGCCAGCAGCCAAGTACAAAGCAATCAGCCCCAGCATTTT. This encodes CASSQVQSNQPQHF.